Each of the 30 T cell receptor beta chains below was sequenced from the same sample in a study of PD-1 blockade in classical Hodgkin lymphoma. Data came from immunoSEQ multiplex PCR; TCRdb stores just in-frame clones and leaves some out. The repertoire includes 4,500 or so clones, approximately 65% of them detected once, and about 24% sits in the top ten. Time point of the sample: cycle 4 day 1 (C4D1), after six to seven weeks of nivolumab. Each patient's relapse followed autologous stem cell transplantation, and brentuximab vedotin exposure varied. After PBMCs were thawed, their CD8+ T cells were isolated by magnetic negative selection. The source material was CD8+ T cells from blood, sampled before the fourth cycle of nivolumab. Receptors originate from a human donor with classical Hodgkin lymphoma.

The chain recombines TRBV11-2 with TRBJ2-7; D is possibly TRBD1 or TRBD2 (5 bases each). Deletions cut 0 bases from V and 0 bases from J, with 12 bases between. The CDR3 consists of 16 residues. CDR1 SGHAT and CDR2 FQNNGV come from the germline V gene. CDR3 protein: CASSLDRDESSYEQYF. The CDR3 DNA is TGTGCCAGCAGCTTAGATCGGGACGAAAGCTCCTACGAGCAGTACTTC.

The chain recombines TRBV6-5 with TRBJ1-3, with D possibly matching TRBD1 (5 bases). The CDR3 totals 14 residues. Trimming stripped 2 bases from V and 1 base from J, with 6 bases between. Germline-derived CDR1 and CDR2 are MNHEY and SVGAGI. CDR3 sequence: CASSYAGSGNTIYF. CDR3 in DNA: TGTGCCAGCAGTTACGCAGGGTCTGGAAACACCATATATTTT.

The chain links TRBV6-5 to TRBJ2-6; D tentatively fits TRBD1 or TRBD2 (5 bases each). Germline CDR1 is MNHEY and CDR2 is SVGAGI. The CDR3 consists of 14 residues. The V end lost 6 bases, the J end lost 2 bases, and 8 bases lay between the germline ends. The CDR3 nucleotides read TGTGCCAGCAGCCTGGGGGCTGGGGCCAACGTCCTGACTTTC. Encoded protein: CASSLGAGANVLTF.

In this sample, this clone turned up a few times. V usage is TRBV27 and J usage is TRBJ1-2; a weak D match, TRBD1 (5 bases). V was clipped by 0 bases and J by 7 bases, with 12 bases between them. CDR1 and CDR2 from the germline V gene are MNHEY and SMNVEV (reference sequence). The CDR3 extends over 14 amino acids. CDR3 in DNA: TGTGCCAGCAGTTTATCGACTGGGGCACGTGGCTACACCTTC. Residues: CASSLSTGARGYTF.

The chain recombines TRBV11-2 with TRBJ1-2, with D possibly matching TRBD1 (5 bases). Germline V lookup: CDR1 SGHAT, CDR2 FQNNGV. CDR3 length equals 15 residues. The V end was cut by 5 bases, the J end by 4 bases, with 17 bases between. The DNA of the CDR3 is TGTGCCAGCAGCCAGTCGGCAGGGTGGGGCTATGGCTACACCTTC. Translated, it gives CASSQSAGWGYGYTF.

The J gene is TRBJ2-5, the V gene TRBV28; the D is unclear. This CDR3 spans 15 amino acids. Germline values: CDR1 MDHEN, CDR2 SYDVKM. The germline V and J ends were trimmed by 5 bases and 3 bases, with 16 bases remaining between them. The CDR3 DNA reads as TGTGCCAGCAGTCCCGGCGGAAGTGTAAAAGAGACCCAGTACTTC. It is translated as CASSPGGSVKETQYF.

The chain employs TRBV9 and TRBJ2-7, with D perhaps matching TRBD1 or TRBD2 (5 bases each). V was clipped by 2 bases and J by 2 bases, with 14 bases between them. The CDR3 runs to 15 residues. In germline, CDR1 is SGDLS, CDR2 YYNGEE. The CDR3 DNA reads as TGTGCCAGCAGCGTGGCCGGGACCGGAACCTACGAGCAGTACTTC. Its protein product is CASSVAGTGTYEQYF.

This clone was seen a few times. This chain links TRBV5-4 with TRBJ2-1; 10 bases line up with TRBD1. Losses at the gene ends were 4 bases for V and 8 bases for J; bases not matched to a gene: 6. The CDR3 is 14 amino acids. In germline, CDR1 is SGHNT, CDR2 YYREEE (reference sequence). CDR3 sequence (DNA): TGTGCCAGCAGCCGTGGGACAGGGGCCTATGAGCAGTTCTTC. Residues: CASSRGTGAYEQFF.

The V call is TRBV5-6, the J call TRBJ2-1; 8 nucleotides agree with TRBD2. V shed 3 bases and J 6 bases; nucleotides not matched to a gene: 11. CDR1 is SGHDT and CDR2 is YYEEEE in the germline V gene. The CDR3 runs to 16 residues. In DNA form, the CDR3 reads TGTGCCAGCAGCTCAGCAGCGGGGGTGAACCCCAATGAGCAGTTCTTC. Translating it yields CASSSAAGVNPNEQFF.

The rearrangement joins TRBV7-2 to TRBJ2-1; 13 nucleotides line up with TRBD2. The CDR3 contains 17 residues. Per germline, CDR1 SGHTA and CDR2 FQGNSA. V shed 2 bases and J 6 bases; nucleotides not matched to a gene: 7. CDR3 loop: CASSLRLAGGPLNEQFF. CDR3 nucleotide sequence: TGTGCCAGCAGCTTACGACTAGCGGGGGGCCCCCTCAATGAGCAGTTCTTC.

The genes are TRBV28 and TRBJ1-6; TRBD1 is a possible D gene (6 bases). The CDR3 contains 14 residues. Germline V gene sequence: CDR1 MDHEN, CDR2 SYDVKM. Trimming pared 3 bases from V and 10 bases from J, leaving 13 bases between. The CDR3 protein is CASSFGGLQSPLHF. The CDR3 nucleotides are TGTGCCAGCAGTTTCGGGGGGCTCCAATCACCCCTCCACTTT.

This chain connects TRBV7-9 to TRBJ2-7; tentative D call: TRBD2 (5 bases). This CDR3 has 11 residues. The V gene's germline CDR1 is SEHNR and CDR2 FQNEAQ (reference sequence). V lost 1 base, J lost 7 bases, and 5 bases lay in between. The CDR3 DNA reads as TGTGCCAGCAGCTTAGAGCGGGAGCAGTACTTC. It translates to CASSLEREQYF. Filled out from reference TRBV7-9 and TRBJ2-7, the complete variable domain reads DTGVSQNPRHKITKRGQNVTFRCDPISEHNRLYWYRQTLGQGPEFLTYFQNEAQLEKSRLLSDRFSAERPKGSFSTLEIQRTEQGDSAMYLCASSLEREQYFGPGTRLTVT.

Judged by abundance, this clone is medium-sized. This rearrangement joins TRBV2 to TRBJ2-1, with TRBD2 identical over 7 bases. CDR3 length: 17 amino acids. Germline values: CDR1 SNHLY, CDR2 FYNNEI. With 3 bases clipped from V and 7 bases from J, the junction kept 15 bases outside the gene matches. CDR3 region: CASSEGLAEKAENEQFF. The CDR3 DNA sequence: TGTGCCAGCAGTGAGGGGCTAGCGGAAAAGGCAGAGAATGAGCAGTTCTTC. The variable domain in full, with the rest retrieved from reference TRBV2 and TRBJ2-1, is EPEVTQTPSHQVTQMGQEVILRCVPISNHLYFYWYRQILGQKVEFLVSFYNNEISEKSEIFDDQFSVERPDGSNFTLKIRSTKLEDSAMYFCASSEGLAEKAENEQFFGPGTRLTVL.

The chain combines TRBV7-8 with TRBJ2-5, with TRBD1 as a possible D gene (5 bases). The germline V gene encodes CDR1 SGHVS and CDR2 FQNEAQ. Trimming removed 1 base at V and 3 bases at J, with 21 bases between. CDR3 length equals 18 residues. CDR3 residues: CASSLDPLIGEGEETQYF. The CDR3 DNA is TGTGCCAGCAGCTTAGATCCTCTTATAGGGGAAGGGGAAGAGACCCAGTACTTC. The complete variable domain, with remaining parts taken from reference TRBV7-8 and TRBJ2-5, reads GAGVSQSPRYKVAKRGQDVALRCDPISGHVSLFWYQQALGQGPEFLTYFQNEAQLDKSGLPSDRFFAERPEGSVSTLKIQRTQQEDSAVYLCASSLDPLIGEGEETQYFGPGTRLLVL.

The chain couples TRBV2 to TRBJ2-7; D is undetermined. The V gene's germline CDR1 is SNHLY and CDR2 FYNNEI. CDR3 length: 13 amino acids. The V end lost 0 bases, the J end lost 4 bases, and 7 bases lay between the germline ends. CDR3 DNA sequence: TGTGCCAGCAGTGAAGCTCCAGTATACGAGCAGTACTTC. The encoded protein is CASSEAPVYEQYF.

The chain links TRBV11-3 to TRBJ1-4, with D possibly TRBD1 on 5 matching bases. Germline CDR1 reads SGHNT; CDR2 reads YENEEA. The CDR3 totals 12 residues. The V and J ends lost 6 bases and 12 bases respectively, with 14 bases between them. The CDR3 loop is CASREERGELFF. The CDR3 DNA reads TGTGCCAGCAGAGAGGAGCGAGGGGAACTGTTTTTT.

The chain carries TRBV6-1 and TRBJ2-7; the match to TRBD1 covers 7 bases. This CDR3 is 16 amino acids long. Germline CDR1 is MNHNS and CDR2 is SASEGT. J was trimmed by 3 bases and V by 4 bases; bases with no gene match: 12. As DNA, the CDR3 is TGTGCCAGCAGTGGCAGAGCAGGGGGTGCCGTCTACGAGCAGTACTTC. Residues: CASSGRAGGAVYEQYF.

This chain uses TRBV11-2 with TRBJ1-2; 7 bases are shared with TRBD1. This CDR3 region has 17 residues. After removal of 0 bases from V and 4 bases from J, the junction contained 11 bases not matched to a gene. Germline loops: CDR1 SGHAT, CDR2 FQNNGV. CDR3 sequence reads: CASSLEMARGETYGYTF. DNA of the CDR3: TGTGCCAGCAGCTTAGAAATGGCCAGGGGGGAGACCTATGGCTACACCTTC.

The chain couples TRBV7-2 to TRBJ2-7; D possibly matches TRBD1 or TRBD2 (5 bases each). The ends were cut back, 1 base at V and 3 bases at J, with 13 bases in the middle. The CDR3 loop spans 15 amino acids. CDR1 and CDR2 from the germline V gene are SGHTA and FQGNSA. The CDR3, as DNA: TGTGCCAGCAGCTTAGTAGGGGACGGGGACTACGAGCAGTACTTC. Its protein product is CASSLVGDGDYEQYF.

This clone was counted a few times. This chain uses TRBV4-2 with TRBJ1-6; D ambiguous. CDR3 size: 16 residues. The V and J ends lost 4 bases and 0 bases respectively, with 10 bases between them. CDR1 LGHNA and CDR2 YNFKEQ come from the germline V gene. The CDR3 DNA sequence: TGTGCCAGCAGCCCATCAGCGAGCTCCTATAATTCACCCCTCCACTTT. Protein: CASSPSASSYNSPLHF.

The chain employs TRBV10-3 and TRBJ1-2; D is perhaps TRBD1 (6 bases). This CDR3 has 15 residues. Looked up from germline, CDR1 is ENHRY and CDR2 is SYGVKD. Trimming shortened V by 5 bases and J by 1 base, and 14 bases separated the two germline ends. The CDR3 loop is CAISYDRLSNYGYTF. The CDR3 bases are TGTGCCATCAGTTACGACAGGCTTAGTAACTATGGCTACACCTTC.

On this clone itself: Other DNA variants within this sample encode the same CDR3. The chain has TRBV4-2 and TRBJ2-1; D gene unclear. Germline V gene sequence: CDR1 LGHNA, CDR2 YNFKEQ. V was pared by 1 base and J by 4 bases, with 5 bases between. This CDR3 region has 13 residues. The chain's CDR3 is CASSQGQYNEQFF. For the CDR3, the DNA is TGTGCCAGCAGCCAAGGGCAGTACAATGAGCAGTTCTTC.

The gene calls are TRBV27 and TRBJ1-6, with unresolved D. V lost 11 bases, J lost 4 bases, and 12 bases lay in between. From germline, CDR1 is MNHEY and CDR2 SMNVEV (reference sequence). This CDR3 is built from 13 residues. CDR3 sequence (DNA): TGTGCCTCCCAGAGCGGGTATAATTCACCCCTCCACTTT. Amino acids: CASQSGYNSPLHF.

The chain recombines TRBV7-9 with TRBJ2-1; TRBD1 might be the D (5 bases). V gave up 0 bases and J gave up 7 bases, with 7 bases separating them. The CDR3 runs to 13 residues. Germline loops: CDR1 SEHNR, CDR2 FQNEAQ (reference sequence). CDR3 sequence (DNA): TGTGCCAGCAGCTTAGCGCCAGGGAATGAGCAGTTCTTC. Translation: CASSLAPGNEQFF.

V usage is TRBV4-3 and J usage is TRBJ2-3; TRBD2 aligns across 16 bases. Losses at the gene ends were 2 bases for V and 1 base for J; bases not matched to a gene: 9. CDR1 is LGHNA and CDR2 is YSLEER in the germline V gene. The CDR3 covers 20 residues. Here the CDR3 DNA reads TGCGCCAGCAGCCAATGGGGACTAGCGGGGGGGCAGGAGGGCACAGATACGCAGTATTTT. Protein sequence: CASSQWGLAGGQEGTDTQYF.

This clone was seen a handful of times. The V gene is TRBV21-1, the J gene TRBJ2-7; no DNA check was done on the table's D call, TRBD2. TRBV21-1 is a pseudogene segment. This CDR3 is built from 15 residues. CDR3 nucleotides: TGTGCCTCGCTGCGGGTCGCTACCGAGCGCTACGAGCAGTACTTC. Amino acids: CASLRVATERYEQYF.

The chain employs TRBV7-6 and TRBJ1-3; 7 bases are shared with TRBD1. This CDR3 has 15 residues. The V gene end was trimmed by 5 bases and the J gene end by 5 bases; junction bases not matched to a gene: 9. CDR1 is SGHVS, CDR2 FNYEAQ, per germline. CDR3 DNA sequence: TGTGCCAGCAGCCCGGACAGGACAGGAAGAAACACCATATATTTT. Protein: CASSPDRTGRNTIYF.

In DNA, the CDR3 is TGTGCCAGCAGCATTCGGACGGTGAACACTGAAGCTTTCTTT. This codes for CASSIRTVNTEAFF. The rearrangement links TRBV7-2 to TRBJ1-1; no definite D call. Germline values: CDR1 SGHTA, CDR2 FQGNSA. Trimming stripped 5 bases from V and 0 bases from J, with 10 bases between. The CDR3 runs to 14 residues.

The CDR3 reads CASSQAQGYEQYF. CDR3 sequence (DNA): TGCGCCAGCAGCCAAGCACAGGGGTACGAGCAGTACTTC. V is TRBV4-3 and J is TRBJ2-7; 7 bases map to TRBD1. From germline, CDR1 is LGHNA and CDR2 YSLEER. With V trimmed by 1 base and J by 4 bases, 1 base remained unmatched. This CDR3 comprises 13 residues.

The chain has TRBV27 and TRBJ2-5; 14 positions match TRBD2. There are 16 residues in the CDR3. Germline CDR1 MNHEY, CDR2 SMNVEV (reference sequence). Trimming removed 3 bases from V and 3 bases from J; junction bases left unmatched: 3. The CDR3 DNA follows: TGTGCCAGCAGTTTTCGGACTAGCGGGGGGAAAGAGACCCAGTACTTC. This codes for CASSFRTSGGKETQYF.